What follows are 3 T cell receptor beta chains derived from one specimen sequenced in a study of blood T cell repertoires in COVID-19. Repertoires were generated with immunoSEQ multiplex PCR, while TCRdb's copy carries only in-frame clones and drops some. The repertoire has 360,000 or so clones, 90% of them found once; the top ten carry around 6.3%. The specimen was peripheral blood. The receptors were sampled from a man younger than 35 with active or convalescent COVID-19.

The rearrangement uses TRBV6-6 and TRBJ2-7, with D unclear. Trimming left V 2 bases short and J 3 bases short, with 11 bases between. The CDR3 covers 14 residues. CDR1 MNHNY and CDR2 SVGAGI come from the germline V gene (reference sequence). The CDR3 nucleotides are TGTGCCAGCAGTTACGATGACACCTTCTACGAGCAGTACTTC. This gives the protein CASSYDDTFYEQYF.

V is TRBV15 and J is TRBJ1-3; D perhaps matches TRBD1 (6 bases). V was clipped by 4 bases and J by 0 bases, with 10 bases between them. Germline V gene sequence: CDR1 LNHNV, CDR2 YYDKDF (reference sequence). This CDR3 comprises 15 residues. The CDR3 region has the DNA TGTGCCACCAGCAACAGGGACCTCTCTGGAAACACCATATATTTT. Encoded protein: CATSNRDLSGNTIYF.

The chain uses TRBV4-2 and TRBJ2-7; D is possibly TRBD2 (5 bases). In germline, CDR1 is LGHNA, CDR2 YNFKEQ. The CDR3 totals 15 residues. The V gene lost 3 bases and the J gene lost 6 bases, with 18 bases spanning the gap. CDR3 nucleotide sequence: TGTGCCAGCAGCCAGCCCGAGGGCTCGCCTTCCGAGCAGTACTTC. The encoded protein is CASSQPEGSPSEQYF.